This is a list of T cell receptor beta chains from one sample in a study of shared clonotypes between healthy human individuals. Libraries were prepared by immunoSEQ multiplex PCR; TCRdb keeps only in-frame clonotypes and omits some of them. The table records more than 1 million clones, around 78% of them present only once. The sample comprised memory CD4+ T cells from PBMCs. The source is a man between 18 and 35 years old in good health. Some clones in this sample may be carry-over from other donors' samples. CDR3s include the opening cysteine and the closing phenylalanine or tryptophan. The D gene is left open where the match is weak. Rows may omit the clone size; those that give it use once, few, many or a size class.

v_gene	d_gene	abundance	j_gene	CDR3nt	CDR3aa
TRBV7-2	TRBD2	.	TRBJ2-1	TGTGCCAGCAGCTTTTCGGGGGGAGCCTACAATGAGCAGTTCTTC	CASSFSGGAYNEQFF
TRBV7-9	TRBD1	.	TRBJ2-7	TGTGCCAGCAGCTTATTCTTGGGACAGGGTTACGAGCAGTACTTC	CASSLFLGQGYEQYF
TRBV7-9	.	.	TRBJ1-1	TGTGCCAGCAGCTCCATAATATGGGGGAACACTGAAGCTTTCTTT	CASSSIIWGNTEAFF
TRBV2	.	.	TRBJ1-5	TGTGCCAGCAGTGAAACAGTAGGTGGTCAGCCCCAGCATTTT	CASSETVGGQPQHF
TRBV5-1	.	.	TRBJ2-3	TGCGCCAGCAGCGAGGGGTCAAGCACAGATACGCAGTATTTT	CASSEGSSTDTQYF
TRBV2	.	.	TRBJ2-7	TGTGCCAGCAGTGTCCCCCTCGGATACGAGCAGTACTTC	CASSVPLGYEQYF
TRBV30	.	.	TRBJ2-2	TGTGCCTGGAGATCTGGGGGGAGAGGGACCGGGGAGCTGTTTTTT	CAWRSGGRGTGELFF
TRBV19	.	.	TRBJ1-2	TGTGCCAGTAGTATAGGGCGGACCTATGGCTACACCTTC	CASSIGRTYGYTF
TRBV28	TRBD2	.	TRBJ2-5	TGTGCCAGCAGTTTGCCCGCGGGAGGTAGGGAGACCCAGTACTTC	CASSLPAGGRETQYF
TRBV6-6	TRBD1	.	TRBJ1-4	TGTGCCAGCAGTCCAAAACCGGACAGGGCTTGGGGGGGACTGTTTTTT	CASSPKPDRAWGGLFF
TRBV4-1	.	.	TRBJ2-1	TGCGCCAGCAGACCAGCGGGACAAAGGGGCGATGAGCAGTTCTTC	CASRPAGQRGDEQFF
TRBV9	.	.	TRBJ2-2	TGTGCCAGCAGCCCAGGGACATACACCGGGGAGCTGTTTTTT	CASSPGTYTGELFF
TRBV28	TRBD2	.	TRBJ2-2	TGTGCCAGCAGTTTTAAGGGAGGGCTGAACGGGGAGCTGTTTTTT	CASSFKGGLNGELFF
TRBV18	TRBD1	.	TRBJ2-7	TGTGCCAGCTCACCACCGCCGGGGTCAGGGGGCTGGGGCGAGCAGTACTTC	CASSPPPGSGGWGEQYF
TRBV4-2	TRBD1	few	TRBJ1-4	TGTGCCAGCAGCCAACAACAGGGGACAGTCGGGGAAAAACTGTTTTTT	CASSQQQGTVGEKLFF
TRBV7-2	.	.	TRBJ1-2	TGTGCCAGCAGCCAGGACGGAATCTATGGCTACACCTTC	CASSQDGIYGYTF
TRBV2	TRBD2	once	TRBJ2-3	TGTGCCAGCAGACCCCGACTAGCGGGAACCTATACGCAGTATTTT	CASRPRLAGTYTQYF
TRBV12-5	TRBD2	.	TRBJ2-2	TGTGCTAGTGGTCCTAGCGGGAGTCGTAGCGGGGAGCTGTTTTTT	CASGPSGSRSGELFF
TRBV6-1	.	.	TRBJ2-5	TGTGCCAGCAGTTGGGGTAATACTCAAGAGACCCAGTACTTC	CASSWGNTQETQYF
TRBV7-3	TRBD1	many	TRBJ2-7	TGTGCCAGCAGCCCAGGACAGGTCGCCTCCTACGAGCAGTACTTC	CASSPGQVASYEQYF
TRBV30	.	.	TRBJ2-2	TGTGCCTGGAGGTGGACGGTGAAGGTCACCGGGGAGCTGTTTTTT	CAWRWTVKVTGELFF
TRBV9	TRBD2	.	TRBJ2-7	TGTGCCAGCAGCCCCACCGGGACTAGTTCTTGGGAGCAGTACTTC	CASSPTGTSSWEQYF
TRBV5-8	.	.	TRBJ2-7	TGTGCCAGCAGCTTAATGATTAGCGGAACCTACGAGCAGTACTTC	CASSLMISGTYEQYF
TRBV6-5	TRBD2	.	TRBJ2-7	TGTGCCAGCAGTTACCGCGCGGGAGGGAACGAGCAGTACTTC	CASSYRAGGNEQYF
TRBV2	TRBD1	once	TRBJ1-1	TGTGCCAGCAGTACCAGGACAGGGAGAAATACTGAAGCTTTCTTT	CASSTRTGRNTEAFF
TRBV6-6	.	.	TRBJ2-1	TGTGCCAGCAGTTACTCCTACAATGAGCAGTTCTTC	CASSYSYNEQFF
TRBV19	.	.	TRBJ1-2	TGTGCCAGTAGTATAGTTCACGGAGGATATGGCTACACCTTC	CASSIVHGGYGYTF
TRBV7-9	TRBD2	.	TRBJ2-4	TGTGCCAGCAGCTTCTTATCGGCGGGAGTGGGAAACATTCAGTACTTC	CASSFLSAGVGNIQYF
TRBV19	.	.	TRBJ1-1	TGTGCCAGTAGTAGTTGGCAGAGGAACACTGAAGCTTTCTTT	CASSSWQRNTEAFF
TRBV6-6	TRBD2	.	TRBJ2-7	TGTGCCAGCAGCGGAGCGGGAGATTACTACGAGCAGTACTTC	CASSGAGDYYEQYF
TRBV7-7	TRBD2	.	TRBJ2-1	TGTGCCAGCAGTCAGACATTTGGGGTAGCGGGATTCAATGAGCAGTTCTTC	CASSQTFGVAGFNEQFF
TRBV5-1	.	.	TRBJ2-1	TGCGCCAGCAGCTTGGCCCATACGCGGGAGCAGTTCTTC	CASSLAHTREQFF
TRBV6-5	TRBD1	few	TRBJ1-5	TGTGCCAGCAGCCGGACAGGGATCGGGAATCAGCCCCAGCATTTT	CASSRTGIGNQPQHF
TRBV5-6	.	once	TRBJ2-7	TGTGCCAGCAGCTTGTACGGAACCTACGAGCAGTACTTC	CASSLYGTYEQYF
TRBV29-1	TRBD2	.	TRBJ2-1	TGCAGCGTTGCGGGGACTAGCGGGAGTCAGGGGGTCGATGAGCAGTTCTTC	CSVAGTSGSQGVDEQFF
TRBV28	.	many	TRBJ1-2	TGTGCCAGCAGTTTAACAGCTAACTATGGCTACACCTTC	CASSLTANYGYTF
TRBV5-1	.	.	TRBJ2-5	TGCGCCAGCAGCTTGGAGGGCCAGGGCGTACTTGAGACCCAGTACTTC	CASSLEGQGVLETQYF
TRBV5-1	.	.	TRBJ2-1	TGCGCCAGCAGCCTGCGAACTAGCTACAATGAGCAGTTCTTC	CASSLRTSYNEQFF
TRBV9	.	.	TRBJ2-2	TGTGCCAGCAGCGGCGTATACACCGGGGAGCTGTTTTTT	CASSGVYTGELFF
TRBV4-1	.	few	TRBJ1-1	TGCGCCAGCAGCCACTACGGAGGAGCTTTCTTT	CASSHYGGAFF
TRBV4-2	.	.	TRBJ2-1	TGTGCCAGCAGACTAGAGGAGAGGAGCTCCTACAATGAGCAGTTCTTC	CASRLEERSSYNEQFF
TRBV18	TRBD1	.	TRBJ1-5	TGTGCCAGCTCACCGACAGGGCTGAATCAGCCCCAGCATTTT	CASSPTGLNQPQHF
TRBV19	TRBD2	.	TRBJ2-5	TGTGCCAGCGGGGGACTAGCTGGAGGAGAGACCCAGTACTTC	CASGGLAGGETQYF
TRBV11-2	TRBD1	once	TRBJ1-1	TGTGCCAGCAGCCAGAGGGACAGTCAAGCTTTCTTT	CASSQRDSQAFF
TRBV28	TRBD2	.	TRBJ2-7	TGTGCCAGCCTGTCCGGGACTAGCTACGAGCAGTACTTC	CASLSGTSYEQYF
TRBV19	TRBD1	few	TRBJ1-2	TGTGCCAGTAGGTCCGGGGACAGCGACTATGGCTACACCTTC	CASRSGDSDYGYTF
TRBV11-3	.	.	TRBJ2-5	TGTGCCAGCAGCTCGGGAGTAACCCGCCAAGAGACCCAGTACTTC	CASSSGVTRQETQYF